This T cell receptor beta chain was sequenced for a study of T-cell memory formation after mild COVID-19. TCRdb reprocessed the 5' RACE reads via MiXCR and lists one record per CDR3 protein. The sample carries around 300,000 distinct CDR3 sequences, 10% to 15% recorded once. Study results and limitations: Second-wave clones that peaked on day 37 lacked confirmed SARS-CoV-2 specificity. A second wave expanding day 15 to 37 was CD4+-biased; contracting clones were balanced.

Trimming removed 3 bases at V and 6 bases at J, with 11 bases between. This CDR3 has 14 amino acids. Germline V gene sequence: CDR1 LGHNA, CDR2 YSLEER. This clonotype was detected a few times. Its antigen is still unknown. The clonotype was recovered from a young man who had mild COVID-19 (a few samples of this study predate the infection). Cell type and time point are not known. The sample comprised PBMCs or a T cell subset sorted from them (not recorded which). The chain carries TRBV4-3 and TRBJ2-2; the D gene is possibly TRBD1 (6 bases). In DNA form, the CDR3 reads TGCGCCAGCAGCCAGCCCGGGACATCCGGGGAGCTGTTTTTT. Amino acids: CASSQPGTSGELFF.